The present entry profiles one T cell receptor (beta chain) with its context. The CDR3 totals 14 residues. The J segment lost 4 bases and the V segment lost 4 bases, leaving 2 bases of the junction unmatched. CDR1 is SGHTA and CDR2 is FQGTGA in the germline V gene. This sample stems from a study of control samples from healthy donors and cancer patients. The data were produced by immunoSEQ multiplex PCR, yet TCRdb's version contains in-frame clones alone and is incomplete. The sample has roughly 20,000 clones; roughly 85% are singletons. The TCR was taken from a man at least 80 years old with head and neck cancer. The V call is TRBV7-3, the J call TRBJ2-1; 9 bases agree with TRBD2. The sequencing input was PBMCs. The CDR3 coding sequence is TGTGCCAGCAGCTCAACTAGCGGGTACAATGAGCAGTTCTTC. As protein: CASSSTSGYNEQFF.